These T cell receptor beta chains were read from a single sample in a study of early T cells in non-severe SARS-CoV-2 infection. TCRdb ran MiXCR on the 5' RACE reads and lists one entry per CDR3 protein. This sample has about 48,000 distinct CDR3 sequences, with around 5.2% found just once. The source material was whole blood. The receptors were gathered from an adult who was a healthcare worker with PCR-confirmed SARS-CoV-2 infection or an uninfected control (not recorded which). Each CDR3 is given with its conserved first and last residue. Each record gives: CDR3 protein, CDR3 DNA, D gene, J gene, V gene, clone size. A D gene is named only where the DNA matches it firmly. A row's size may be missing; if present it is once, few, many or a size class.

cdr3_aa: CASSTRTGPGSGNTIYF
cdr3_nt: TGTGCCAGCAGCACTCGGACAGGGCCGGGTTCTGGAAACACCATATATTTT
d_call: TRBD1
j_call: TRBJ1-3
v_call: TRBV3-1
clone_size: .

cdr3_aa: CASSPRPGLAGVDTGELFF
cdr3_nt: TGTGCCAGCTCACCGAGGCCGGGACTAGCGGGAGTAGACACCGGGGAGCTGTTTTTT
d_call: TRBD2
j_call: TRBJ2-2
v_call: TRBV18
clone_size: many

cdr3_aa: CASSLRTSGGKTQETQYF
cdr3_nt: TGTGCCAGCAGTCTCAGGACTAGCGGGGGAAAGACCCAAGAGACCCAGTACTTC
d_call: TRBD2
j_call: TRBJ2-5
v_call: TRBV27
clone_size: many

cdr3_aa: CASSSSVSHNVLTF
cdr3_nt: TGTGCCAGTAGCTCTTCAGTTTCGCACAACGTCCTGACTTTC
d_call: .
j_call: TRBJ2-6
v_call: TRBV19
clone_size: many

cdr3_aa: CAWSMGGEQPQHF
cdr3_nt: TGTGCCTGGAGTATGGGGGGCGAGCAGCCCCAGCATTTT
d_call: .
j_call: TRBJ1-5
v_call: TRBV30
clone_size: .

cdr3_aa: CSASPTTRGTEAFF
cdr3_nt: TGCAGTGCTAGCCCGACTACCCGGGGGACTGAAGCTTTCTTT
d_call: .
j_call: TRBJ1-1
v_call: TRBV20-1
clone_size: few

cdr3_aa: CASSVAGGHEQYF
cdr3_nt: TGTGCCAGCAGCGTAGCTGGGGGCCACGAGCAGTACTTC
d_call: .
j_call: TRBJ2-7
v_call: TRBV9
clone_size: few

cdr3_aa: CASTTSPSSYNEQFF
cdr3_nt: TGTGCCAGCACTACTAGCCCGAGCTCCTACAATGAGCAGTTCTTC
d_call: .
j_call: TRBJ2-1
v_call: TRBV14
clone_size: few

cdr3_aa: CASSPPQAYPRDGYTF
cdr3_nt: TGTGCCAGCAGCCCCCCCCAGGCCTACCCGCGGGATGGCTACACCTTC
d_call: .
j_call: TRBJ1-2
v_call: TRBV7-9
clone_size: many

cdr3_aa: CSAVYGGRNEQFF
cdr3_nt: TGCAGTGCTGTCTACGGTGGCCGTAATGAGCAGTTCTTC
d_call: .
j_call: TRBJ2-1
v_call: TRBV20-1
clone_size: many

cdr3_aa: CAWSVRGTGNTEAFF
cdr3_nt: TGTGCCTGGAGCGTGCGGGGGACAGGGAACACTGAAGCTTTCTTT
d_call: TRBD1
j_call: TRBJ1-1
v_call: TRBV30
clone_size: .

cdr3_aa: CASWAAGDTQYF
cdr3_nt: TGTGCCAGCTGGGCGGCGGGAGATACGCAGTATTTT
d_call: .
j_call: TRBJ2-3
v_call: TRBV2
clone_size: .

cdr3_aa: CASSTDRASNNEQFF
cdr3_nt: TGTGCCAGCAGTACCGACAGGGCCTCTAACAATGAGCAGTTCTTC
d_call: TRBD1
j_call: TRBJ2-1
v_call: TRBV2
clone_size: .

cdr3_aa: CASSDNRAVGEQYF
cdr3_nt: TGCGCCAGCAGTGATAACAGGGCGGTCGGGGAGCAGTACTTC
d_call: .
j_call: TRBJ2-7
v_call: TRBV10-2
clone_size: .

cdr3_aa: CASSPGQGVGYGYTF
cdr3_nt: TGTGCCAGCAGCCCTGGACAGGGAGTAGGGTATGGCTACACCTTC
d_call: TRBD1
j_call: TRBJ1-2
v_call: TRBV6-4
clone_size: many

cdr3_aa: CASRTGPNYGYTF
cdr3_nt: TGTGCCAGCAGGACAGGCCCTAACTATGGCTACACCTTC
d_call: .
j_call: TRBJ1-2
v_call: TRBV6-5
clone_size: many